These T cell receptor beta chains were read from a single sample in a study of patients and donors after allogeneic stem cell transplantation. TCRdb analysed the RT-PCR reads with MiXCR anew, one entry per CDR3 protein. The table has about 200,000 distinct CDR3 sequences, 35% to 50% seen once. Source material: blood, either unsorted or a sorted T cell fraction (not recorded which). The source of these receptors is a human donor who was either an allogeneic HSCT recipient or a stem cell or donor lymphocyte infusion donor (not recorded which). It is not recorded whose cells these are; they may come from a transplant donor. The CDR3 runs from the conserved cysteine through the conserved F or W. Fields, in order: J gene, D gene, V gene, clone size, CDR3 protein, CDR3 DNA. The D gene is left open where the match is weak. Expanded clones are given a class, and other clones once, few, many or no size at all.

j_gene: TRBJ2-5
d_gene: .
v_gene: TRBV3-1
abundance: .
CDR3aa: CASSQRPPPWETQYF
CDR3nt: TGTGCCAGCAGCCAAAGGCCCCCTCCATGGGAGACCCAGTACTTC

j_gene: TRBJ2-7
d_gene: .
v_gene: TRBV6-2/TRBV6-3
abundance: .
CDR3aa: CASTRTTYEQYF
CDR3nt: TGTGCCAGCACAAGGACTACCTACGAGCAGTACTTC

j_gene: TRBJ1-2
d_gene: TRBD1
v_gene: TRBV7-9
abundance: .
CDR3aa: CASSPPGQANYGYTF
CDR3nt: TGTGCCAGCAGCCCACCGGGACAGGCCAACTATGGCTACACCTTC

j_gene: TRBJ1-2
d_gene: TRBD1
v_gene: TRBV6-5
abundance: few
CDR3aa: CASSYSKDRGRGGYTF
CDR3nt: TGTGCCAGCAGTTACTCGAAGGACAGGGGGCGGGGCGGCTACACCTTC

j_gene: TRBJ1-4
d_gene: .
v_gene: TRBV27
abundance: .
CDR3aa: CASGGTLPPEKLFF
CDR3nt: TGTGCCAGCGGGGGAACACTCCCCCCTGAAAAACTGTTTTTT

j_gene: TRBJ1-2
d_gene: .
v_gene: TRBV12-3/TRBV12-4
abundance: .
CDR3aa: CASSLAGRVYGYTF
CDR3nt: TGTGCCAGCAGCCTCGCGGGCAGGGTCTATGGCTACACCTTC

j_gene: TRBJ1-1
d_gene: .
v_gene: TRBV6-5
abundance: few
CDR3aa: CASSPVTVVGTEAFF
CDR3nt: TGTGCCAGCAGCCCAGTGACAGTCGTTGGTACTGAAGCTTTCTTT

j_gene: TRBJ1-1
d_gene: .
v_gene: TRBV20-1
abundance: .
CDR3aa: CSAGGRLETEAFF
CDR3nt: TGCAGTGCGGGGGGACGGCTTGAGACTGAAGCTTTCTTT

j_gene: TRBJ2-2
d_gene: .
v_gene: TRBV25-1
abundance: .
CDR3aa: CASSELEVSAGELFF
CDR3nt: TGTGCCAGCAGTGAATTGGAGGTATCAGCCGGGGAGCTGTTTTTT

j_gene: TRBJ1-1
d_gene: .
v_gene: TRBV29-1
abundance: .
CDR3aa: CSVDRGSGNTEAFF
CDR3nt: TGCAGCGTTGACAGGGGATCAGGGAACACTGAAGCTTTCTTT

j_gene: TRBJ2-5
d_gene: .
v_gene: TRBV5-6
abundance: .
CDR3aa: CASSFRGDQETQYF
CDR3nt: TGTGCCAGCAGCTTTAGAGGAGACCAAGAGACCCAGTACTTC

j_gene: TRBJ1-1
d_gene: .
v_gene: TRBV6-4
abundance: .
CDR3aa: CASSDTANTEAFF
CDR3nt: TGTGCCAGCAGTGATACAGCCAACACTGAAGCTTTCTTT

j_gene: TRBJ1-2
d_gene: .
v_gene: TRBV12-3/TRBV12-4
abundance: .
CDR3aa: CASTLGGAGYTF
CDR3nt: TGTGCCAGCACCCTTGGGGGGGCTGGCTACACCTTC

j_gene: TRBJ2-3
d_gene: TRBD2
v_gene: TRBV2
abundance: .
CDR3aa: CASRDPSGRDTQYF
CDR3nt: TGTGCCAGCAGGGACCCTAGCGGGAGAGATACGCAGTATTTT

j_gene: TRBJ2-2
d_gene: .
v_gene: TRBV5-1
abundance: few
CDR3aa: CASSLGSSGVYTGELFF
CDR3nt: TGCGCCAGCAGCTTGGGGAGTAGCGGAGTTTACACCGGGGAGCTGTTTTTT

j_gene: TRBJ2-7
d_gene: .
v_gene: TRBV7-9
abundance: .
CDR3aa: CASSKGEFTYEQYF
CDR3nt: TGTGCCAGCAGCAAAGGGGAATTCACCTACGAGCAGTACTTC

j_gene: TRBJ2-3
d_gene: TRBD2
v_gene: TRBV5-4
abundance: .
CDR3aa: CASSSGLAGGQDTQYF
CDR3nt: TGTGCCAGCAGCTCGGGACTAGCGGGAGGGCAGGATACGCAGTATTTT

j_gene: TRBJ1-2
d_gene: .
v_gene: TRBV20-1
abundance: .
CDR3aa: CSASEDEPGHYGYTF
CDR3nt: TGCAGTGCTAGCGAGGACGAACCCGGTCACTATGGCTACACCTTC

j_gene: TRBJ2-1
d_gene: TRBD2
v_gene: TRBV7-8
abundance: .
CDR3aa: CASSPLTQGLAGANEQFF
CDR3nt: TGTGCCAGCAGCCCGCTTACCCAGGGACTAGCGGGAGCTAATGAGCAGTTCTTC

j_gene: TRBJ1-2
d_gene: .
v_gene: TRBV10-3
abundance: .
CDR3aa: CAISEIDRPYYGYTF
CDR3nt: TGTGCCATCAGTGAGATCGACAGGCCTTACTATGGCTACACCTTC